The rows below give T cell receptor beta chains drawn from one sample of a study of T cells in Graves' hyperthyroidism and ophthalmopathy. TCRdb reanalysed the multiplex PCR reads using MiXCR and keeps one entry per CDR3 protein. The sample lists fewer than 450,000 distinct CDR3 sequences, about a fifth seen once, with 40% to 45% in the top ten. The sample was blood. The source is a man between 18 and 29 years old with Graves' ophthalmopathy. Each CDR3 is given with its conserved first and last residue. The D gene is left open where the match is weak. Clone size appears in some rows only: once, few, many, or a class for an expanded clone.

j_gene | abundance | d_gene | v_gene | CDR3nt | CDR3aa
TRBJ2-5 | many | . | TRBV15 | TGTGCCACCAGTCGGCGAGTGTCAGAGACCCAGTACTTC | CATSRRVSETQYF
TRBJ1-2 | many | TRBD1 | TRBV6-1 | TGTGCCAGCAACTCCTACAGGGGGTCCGGCTACACCTTC | CASNSYRGSGYTF
TRBJ1-5 | few | . | TRBV19 | TGTGCCAGTAGTATAGGACCAGGCTGGAGCAATCAGCCCCAGCATTTT | CASSIGPGWSNQPQHF
TRBJ1-4 | . | . | TRBV5-6 | TGTGCCAGCAGCTTGCGGCAGGCAACTAATGAAAAACTGTTTTTT | CASSLRQATNEKLFF
TRBJ1-1 | many | . | TRBV7-2 | TGTGCCAGCAGCATATTAGGGCGGAGATTAAACACTGAAGCTTTCTTT | CASSILGRRLNTEAFF
TRBJ1-5 | many | . | TRBV12-3/TRBV12-4 | TGTGCCAGCAGTTTTGACACCTTAGGATTTCAGCCCCAGCATTTT | CASSFDTLGFQPQHF
TRBJ1-4 | few | TRBD1 | TRBV30 | TGTGCCTGGAGTGACGGACAGGGGGCCAAAAAACTGTTTTTT | CAWSDGQGAKKLFF
TRBJ2-7 | few | . | TRBV5-1 | TGCGCCAGCAGCTTGGCCGAGGGGGTTGGGTCCTACGAGCAGTACTTC | CASSLAEGVGSYEQYF
TRBJ1-1 | . | . | TRBV9 | TGTGCCAGCAGCGTAGGGGCAGCAAAAAACACTGAAGCTTTCTTT | CASSVGAAKNTEAFF
TRBJ1-2 | . | . | TRBV6-5 | TGTGCCAGCAGTTACTATCGGGGCAGACTCTATGGCTACACCTTC | CASSYYRGRLYGYTF
TRBJ1-5 | . | TRBD1 | TRBV24-1 | TGTGCCACAGGGGGCGGTCAGCCCCAGCATTTT | CATGGGQPQHF
TRBJ2-2 | few | TRBD2 | TRBV4-2 | TGTGCCAGCACCGAGGGTCCGGGGACTACCGCCGGGGAGCTGTTTTTT | CASTEGPGTTAGELFF
TRBJ1-4 | few | TRBD1 | TRBV5-8 | TGTGCCAGCAGCCCGTGGTCGGGACAGGGGGATGAAAAACTGTTTTTT | CASSPWSGQGDEKLFF
TRBJ1-4 | . | . | TRBV20-1 | TGCAGTGCTAGAACCCCCCCCAATGAAAAACTGTTTTTT | CSARTPPNEKLFF
TRBJ2-7 | many | . | TRBV29-1 | TGCAGCGTTGACGGGGACACCAAATACGAGCAGTACTTC | CSVDGDTKYEQYF
TRBJ1-2 | . | . | TRBV3-1 | TGTGCCAGCAGCTCCTGGGGGGTTACTAACTATGGCTACACCTTC | CASSSWGVTNYGYTF
TRBJ2-3 | many | . | TRBV12-3/TRBV12-4 | TGTGCCAGCAGTTTAGGGTCGAAGGACACAGATACGCAGTATTTT | CASSLGSKDTDTQYF
TRBJ1-1 | many | . | TRBV3-1 | TGTGCCAGCAGCCAAGATCTTTCCGGGGCCACTGAAGCTTTCTTT | CASSQDLSGATEAFF
TRBJ2-2 | few | . | TRBV7-7 | TGTGCTAGCAGCGGGCCGGGTCTACCTCCCGGGGAGCTGTTTTTT | CASSGPGLPPGELFF
TRBJ1-4 | . | . | TRBV9 | TGTGCCAGCAGCGCGAGGGGGGCAACTAATGAAAAACTGTTTTTT | CASSARGATNEKLFF
TRBJ2-2 | many | . | TRBV7-9 | TGTGCCAGCAGCGTACAGAACACCGGGGAGCTGTTTTTT | CASSVQNTGELFF
TRBJ2-1 | . | . | TRBV18 | TGTGCCAGCTCACCCCGGGGGGCGGGGACCTCCTACAATGAGCAGTTCTTC | CASSPRGAGTSYNEQFF
TRBJ2-1 | many | TRBD2 | TRBV7-2 | TGTGCCAGCAGCTTGAATAGCGGGGGGTGGAGCTCCTACAATGAGCAGTTCTTC | CASSLNSGGWSSYNEQFF
TRBJ1-4 | . | TRBD1 | TRBV6-2/TRBV6-3 | TGTGCCAGCATCAACCGCGGGACAGGGCTTCGCGTGGAAAAACTGTTTTTT | CASINRGTGLRVEKLFF
TRBJ2-5 | . | . | TRBV5-1 | TGCGCCAGCTCCCCTGGGTCGAGGGGCGCCGAGACCCAGTACTTC | CASSPGSRGAETQYF
TRBJ1-5 | few | TRBD1 | TRBV5-5 | TGTGCCAGCAGACTCGGACAGGGGAATCAGCCCCAGCATTTT | CASRLGQGNQPQHF